This T cell receptor (beta chain) was obtained from a study of vaccination and CD4 T cells after COVID-19. Study-wide results and caveats: For SARS-CoV-2-reactive clonotypes, the median went from approximately 23 to 38, a nonsignificant increase.

As to treatment: 10-day PBMC culture with coronavirus spike peptide pools or control peptides (ViraFEST assay). Cultured CD4+ T cell DNA was sequenced using the Oncomine TCR Beta short-read assay. The genomic DNA was obtained from cultured CD4+ T cells by extraction with the QIAamp micro DNA kit. TCRdb re-analysed the PCR reads in MiXCR, keeping a single row per CDR3 protein. The table has 11,000 to 15,000 distinct CDR3 sequences, under 55% seen once. This CDR3 spans 15 amino acids. Germline V gene data show CDR1 as SEHNR and CDR2 as FQNEAQ (reference sequence). V trimming: 5 bases; J trimming: 5 bases; junction bases outside the gene matches: 8. This clonotype has only one observation. What it binds is not known.

The V and J genes are TRBV7-9 and TRBJ2-2, with 7 positions matching TRBD2. What was sequenced was CD4+ T cells from blood, cultured in vitro. The sequence was collected from a human donor who had recovered from COVID-19. The CDR3 nucleotides read TGTGCCAGCAGCCAGCGGACGGGGGGAACCGGGGAGCTGTTTTTT. Protein product: CASSQRTGGTGELFF. Full variable domain (rest looked up from reference TRBV7-9 and TRBJ2-2): DTGVSQNPRHKITKRGQNVTFRCDPISEHNRLYWYRQTLGQGPEFLTYFQNEAQLEKSRLLSDRFSAERPKGSFSTLEIQRTEQGDSAMYLCASSQRTGGTGELFFGEGSRLTVL.